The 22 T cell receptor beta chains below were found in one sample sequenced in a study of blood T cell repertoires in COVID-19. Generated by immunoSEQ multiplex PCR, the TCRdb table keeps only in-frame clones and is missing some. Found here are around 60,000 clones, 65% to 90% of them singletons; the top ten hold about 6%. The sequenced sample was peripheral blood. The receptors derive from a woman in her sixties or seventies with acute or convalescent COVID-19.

CDR3 in DNA: TGTGCCAGCAGGAGAGGACAGGCCAGCACCGGGGAGCTGTTTTTT. Translated, it gives CASRRGQASTGELFF. The genes are TRBV6-5 and TRBJ2-2; 7 bases align to TRBD1. This CDR3 comprises 15 residues. J was trimmed by 4 bases and V by 6 bases; bases with no gene match: 8. CDR1 MNHEY and CDR2 SVGAGI come from the germline V gene.

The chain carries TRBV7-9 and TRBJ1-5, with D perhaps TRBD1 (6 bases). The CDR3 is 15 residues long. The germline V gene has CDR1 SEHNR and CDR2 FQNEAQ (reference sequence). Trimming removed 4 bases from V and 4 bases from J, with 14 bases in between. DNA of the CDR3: TGTGCCAGCAGCTGGGGGGGCGCAGTAAATCAGCCCCAGCATTTT. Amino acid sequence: CASSWGGAVNQPQHF.

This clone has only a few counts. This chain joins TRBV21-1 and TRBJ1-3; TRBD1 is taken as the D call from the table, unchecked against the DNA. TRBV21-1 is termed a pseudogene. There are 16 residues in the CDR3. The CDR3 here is CASSNGKGHSGNTIYF. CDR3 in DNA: TGTGCCAGCAGCAATGGTAAGGGGCACTCTGGAAACACCATATATTTT.

CDR3 protein: CASSDTANYGYTF. The CDR3 DNA follows: TGTGCCAGCAGTGATACAGCTAACTATGGCTACACCTTC. This chain connects TRBV6-1 to TRBJ1-2; D remains unclear. The CDR3 covers 13 residues. Trimming left V 3 bases short and J 0 bases short, with 5 bases between. Germline V gene lookup returns CDR1 MNHNS and CDR2 SASEGT.

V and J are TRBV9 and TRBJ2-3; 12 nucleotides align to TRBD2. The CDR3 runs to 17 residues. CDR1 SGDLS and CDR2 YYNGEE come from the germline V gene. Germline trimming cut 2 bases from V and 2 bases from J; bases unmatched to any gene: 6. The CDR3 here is CASSVATSGGVTDTQYF. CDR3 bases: TGTGCCAGCAGCGTGGCGACTAGCGGGGGCGTCACAGATACGCAGTATTTT.

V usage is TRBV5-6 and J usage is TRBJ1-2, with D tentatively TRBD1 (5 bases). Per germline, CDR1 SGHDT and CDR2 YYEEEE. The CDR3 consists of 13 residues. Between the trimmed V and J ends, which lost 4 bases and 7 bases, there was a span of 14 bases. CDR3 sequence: CASSEGRDFGYTF. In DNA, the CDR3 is TGTGCCAGCAGCGAGGGCAGGGACTTTGGCTACACCTTC. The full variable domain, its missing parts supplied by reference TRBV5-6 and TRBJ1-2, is DAGVTQSPTHLIKTRGQQVTLRCSPKSGHDTVSWYQQALGQGPQFIFQYYEEEERQRGNFPDRFSGHQFPNYSSELNVNALLLGDSALYLCASSEGRDFGYTFGSGTRLTVV.

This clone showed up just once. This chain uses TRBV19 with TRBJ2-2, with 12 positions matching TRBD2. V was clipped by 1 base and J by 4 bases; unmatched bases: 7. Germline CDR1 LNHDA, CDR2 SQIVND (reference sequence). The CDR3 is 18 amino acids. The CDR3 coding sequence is TGTGCCAGTAGTATAGGATGGACTAGCGGGATCCGCACCGGGGAGCTGTTTTTT. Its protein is CASSIGWTSGIRTGELFF.

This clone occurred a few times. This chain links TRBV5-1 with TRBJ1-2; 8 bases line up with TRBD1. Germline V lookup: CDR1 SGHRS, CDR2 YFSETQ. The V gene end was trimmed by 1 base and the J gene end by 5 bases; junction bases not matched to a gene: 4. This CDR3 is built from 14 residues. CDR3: CASSLFGTGYGYTF. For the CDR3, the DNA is TGCGCCAGCAGCTTGTTTGGGACAGGTTATGGCTACACCTTC.

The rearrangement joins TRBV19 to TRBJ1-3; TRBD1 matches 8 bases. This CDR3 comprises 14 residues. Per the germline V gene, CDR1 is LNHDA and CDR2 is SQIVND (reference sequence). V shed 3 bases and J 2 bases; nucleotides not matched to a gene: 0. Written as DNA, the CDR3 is TGTGCCAGTAGTATCAGGGGGCCTGGAAACACCATATATTTT. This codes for CASSIRGPGNTIYF.

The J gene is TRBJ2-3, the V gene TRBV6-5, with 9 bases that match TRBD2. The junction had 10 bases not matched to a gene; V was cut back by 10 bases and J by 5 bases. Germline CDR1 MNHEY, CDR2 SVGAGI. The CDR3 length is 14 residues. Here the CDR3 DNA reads TGTGCCACGGGGGCTAGCGGGGCAGGAGATACGCAGTATTTT. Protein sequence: CATGASGAGDTQYF.

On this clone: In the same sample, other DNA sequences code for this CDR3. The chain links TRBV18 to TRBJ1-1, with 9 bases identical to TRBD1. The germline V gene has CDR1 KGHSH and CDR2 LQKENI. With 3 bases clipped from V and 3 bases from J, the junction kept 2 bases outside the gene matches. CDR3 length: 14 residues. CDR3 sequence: CASSPRQGDTEAFF. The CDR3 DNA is TGTGCCAGCTCACCTCGACAGGGGGACACTGAAGCTTTCTTT.

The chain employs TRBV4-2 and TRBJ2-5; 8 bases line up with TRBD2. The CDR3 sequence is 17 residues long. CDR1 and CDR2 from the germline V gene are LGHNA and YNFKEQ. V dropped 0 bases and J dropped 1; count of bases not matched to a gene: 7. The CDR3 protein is CASSQEWAGGLQETQYF. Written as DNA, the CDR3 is TGTGCCAGCAGCCAAGAGTGGGCGGGGGGACTCCAAGAGACCCAGTACTTC.

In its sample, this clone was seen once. CDR3 amino acids: CASSPRQGSGNGYTF. The CDR3 nucleotides are TGTGCCAGCTCACCAAGACAGGGGAGTGGTAATGGCTACACCTTC. The chain has TRBV18 and TRBJ1-2; 8 bases are a match to TRBD1. The CDR3 consists of 15 residues. Unmatched junction bases numbered 8, after V lost 2 bases and J lost 6 bases. Germline loops: CDR1 KGHSH, CDR2 LQKENI.

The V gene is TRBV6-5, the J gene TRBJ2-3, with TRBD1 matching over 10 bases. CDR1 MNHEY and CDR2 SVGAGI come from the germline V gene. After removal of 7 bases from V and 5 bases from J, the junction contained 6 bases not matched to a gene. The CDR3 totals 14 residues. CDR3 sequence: CASKTGGAGDTQYF. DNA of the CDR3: TGTGCCAGCAAGACAGGGGGCGCCGGAGATACGCAGTATTTT.

DNA of the CDR3: TGCGCCAGCAGCTTGCCAGGGGGTGGAAACACCATATATTTT. Its translation: CASSLPGGGNTIYF. The genes are TRBV5-1 and TRBJ1-3; 7 nucleotides line up with TRBD1. CDR1 and CDR2 from the germline V gene are SGHRS and YFSETQ. CDR3 length: 14 residues. Trimming cost V 1 base and J 3 bases; bases outside gene matches: 1.

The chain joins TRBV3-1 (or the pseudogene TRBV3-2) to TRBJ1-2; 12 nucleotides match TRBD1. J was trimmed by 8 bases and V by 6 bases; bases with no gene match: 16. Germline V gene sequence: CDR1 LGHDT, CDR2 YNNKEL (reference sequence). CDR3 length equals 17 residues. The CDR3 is CASSHSSRDRGPRGYTF. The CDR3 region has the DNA TGTGCCAGCAGTCACTCGTCCCGGGACAGGGGGCCACGGGGCTACACCTTC.

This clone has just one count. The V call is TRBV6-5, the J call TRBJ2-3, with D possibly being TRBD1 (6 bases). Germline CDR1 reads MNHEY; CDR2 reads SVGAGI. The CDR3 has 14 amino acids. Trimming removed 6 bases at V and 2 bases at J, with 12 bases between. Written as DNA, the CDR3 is TGTGCCAGCAGGGCAGGACAGTTCACAGATACGCAGTATTTT. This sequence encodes CASRAGQFTDTQYF.

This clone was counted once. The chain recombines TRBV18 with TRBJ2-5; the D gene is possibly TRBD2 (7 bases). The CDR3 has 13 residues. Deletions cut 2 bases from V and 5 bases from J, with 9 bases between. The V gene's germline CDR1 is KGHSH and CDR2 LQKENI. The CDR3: CASSPAGAETQYF. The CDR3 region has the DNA TGTGCCAGCTCACCAGCGGGGGCGGAGACCCAGTACTTC.

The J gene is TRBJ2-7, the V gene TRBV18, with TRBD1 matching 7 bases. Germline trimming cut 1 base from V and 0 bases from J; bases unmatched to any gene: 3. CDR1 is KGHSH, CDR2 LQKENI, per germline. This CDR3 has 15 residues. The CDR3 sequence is CASSPQGDSSYEQYF. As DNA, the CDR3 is TGTGCCAGCTCACCACAGGGGGACAGCTCCTACGAGCAGTACTTC.

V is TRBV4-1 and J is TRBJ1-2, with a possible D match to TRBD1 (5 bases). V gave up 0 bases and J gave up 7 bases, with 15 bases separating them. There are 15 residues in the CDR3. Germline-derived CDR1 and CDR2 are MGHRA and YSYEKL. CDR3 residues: CASSQDTPRARGYTF. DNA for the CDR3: TGCGCCAGCAGCCAAGATACCCCCAGGGCCCGTGGCTACACCTTC.

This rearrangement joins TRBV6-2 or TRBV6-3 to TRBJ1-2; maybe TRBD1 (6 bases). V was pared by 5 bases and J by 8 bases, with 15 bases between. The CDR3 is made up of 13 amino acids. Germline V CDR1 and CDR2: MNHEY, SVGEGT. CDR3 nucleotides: TGTGCCAGCAGTCTTATAAGACAGGAAGGCTACACCTTC. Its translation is CASSLIRQEGYTF.

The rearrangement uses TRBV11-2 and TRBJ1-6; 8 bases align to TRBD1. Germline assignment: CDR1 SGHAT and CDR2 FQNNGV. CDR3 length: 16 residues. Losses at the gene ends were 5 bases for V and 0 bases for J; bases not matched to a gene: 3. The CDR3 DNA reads TGTGCCAGCAGCGCCCAGGGGGCCTCCTATAATTCACCCCTCCACTTT. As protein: CASSAQGASYNSPLHF.